This T cell receptor beta chain is drawn from a study of T cell responses to AZD1222 COVID-19 vaccine. Study in general: Both about-4-week and about-12-week second-dose recipients were combined. Study findings and constraints: Every sample of the repertoires postdated the peak T cell response. Clonal diversity may have been underestimated, and the donors were mostly white British, with more females than males. Only a handful of people who got AZD1222 tested seropositive at baseline.

As to this clone: Antigen unknown. The junction and the germline gene differ at one end; a read error may be behind it.

Data came from immunoSEQ multiplex PCR; TCRdb stores just in-frame clones and leaves some out. Among 100,000 to 150,000 clones, 89% were seen once, and the ten largest hold about 1.6%. CDR3 size: 15 residues. Germline V gives CDR1 SSHAT, CDR2 FNYEAQ (reference sequence). The clonotype was recovered from an adult in good health. The sequenced sample was peripheral blood, obtained on day 0 of AZD1222 vaccination. The chain couples TRBV7-7 to TRBJ2-1; 10 nucleotides agree with TRBD2. The CDR3 sequence is CASSPGLAVLYEQFF. CDR3 bases: TGTGCTAGCAGCCCCGGACTAGCGGTTCTCTATGAGCAGTTCTTC. The whole variable domain, filled in from reference TRBV7-7 and TRBJ2-1, reads GAGVSQSPRYKVTKRGQDVTLRCDPISSHATLYWYQQALGQGPEFLTYFNYEAQPDKSGLPSDRFSAERPEGSISTLTIQRTEQRDSAMYRCASSPGLAVLYEQFFGPGTRLTVL.